The present TCR beta chain was sequenced within a study of cytomegalovirus exposure and HLA in healthy donors. Whole-study findings and limits: The study put 160 or so TCR beta chains on its list as cytomegalovirus-associated. A later analysis showed that HLA-associated TCR beta chains had undergone more clonal expansion than equally common others. In all likelihood, a cluster of highly shared sequence variants was a sequencing artifact. CMV serostatus was the sole immune exposure information available.

Primers for the PCR totalled 60 Vbeta and 13 Jbeta. Measured with immunoSEQ multiplex PCR; TCRdb has only the in-frame clones, and not every one. This sample has some 150,000 clones, with about 74% found just once. Worth noting for this clone: What it binds is not known.

Germline lookup yields CDR1 SNHLY and CDR2 FYNNEI. This CDR3 is 12 amino acids long. Trimming pared 6 bases from V and 2 bases from J, leaving 8 bases between. The TCR sequence derives from a man aged 18-30 years in good health and CMV-seropositive. This chain uses TRBV2 with TRBJ2-7; perhaps TRBD1 as D (6 bases). Sequenced input: PBMCs. The CDR3 nucleotides read TGTGCCAGCAGGGACAGACCCTACGAGCAGTACTTC. Protein sequence: CASRDRPYEQYF.